One sample yielded the 27 T cell receptor beta chains listed below, sequenced in a study of blood T cells in healthy people across ages. PCR was performed a second time for roughly 7 to 12 cycles using a sample-barcoded 5' primer and a J-beta primer mix. TCRdb re-called the 5' RACE reads through MiXCR, storing one row per CDR3 protein. The sample shows 600,000 to 650,000 distinct CDR3 sequences, about 54% of them seen only once. Material: blood. The receptors shown here come from a man in his 60s in good health.

A few counts support this clonotype. This sequence joins TRBV10-1 and TRBJ2-4, with TRBD1 matching over 10 bases. The J call may be in error: the DNA end matches TRBJ2-7 better. Germline V gene data show CDR1 as WNHNN and CDR2 as SYGVQD (reference sequence). The CDR3 contains 15 residues. CDR3 nucleotide sequence: TGCGCCAGCAGTGACCCAGGGACAGGGGTCTACGAGCAGTACTTC. It translates to CASSDPGTGVYEQYF.

The V call is TRBV4-2, the J call TRBJ1-4; TRBD1 matches at 12 bases. Losses at the gene ends were 0 bases for V and 7 bases for J; bases not matched to a gene: 9. Germline V lookup: CDR1 LGHNA, CDR2 YNFKEQ. CDR3 length: 18 residues. The CDR3 spells CASSQEWDRGLISEKLFF. The DNA of the CDR3 is TGTGCCAGCAGCCAAGAGTGGGACAGGGGGCTAATTAGTGAAAAACTGTTTTTT.

The genes are TRBV6-5 and TRBJ2-7, with D possibly TRBD2 on 6 matching bases. The V end lost 11 bases, the J end lost 1 base, and 18 bases lay between the germline ends. The CDR3 contains 14 residues. Germline V gene lookup returns CDR1 MNHEY and CDR2 SVGAGI. CDR3 protein: CACRRDRSSYEQYF. The CDR3 nucleotides are TGTGCCTGCCGGCGGGACCGCTCTTCCTACGAGCAGTACTTC.

As for this clonotype: Germline and junction disagree at one end, which may indicate a read error. V gene TRBV7-9 combines with J gene TRBJ1-2; D unresolved. CDR3 length: 15 residues. CDR1 is SEHNR, CDR2 FQNEAQ, per germline (reference sequence). The DNA for the CDR3 is TGTGCCTGCAGCTTAGCGGCACTGGTTGACTATGGCTACACCTTC. Its protein product is CACSLAALVDYGYTF.

The chain is built from TRBV12-3 or TRBV12-4 and TRBJ2-1; 10 bases are a match to TRBD2. This CDR3 spans 17 amino acids. Trimming removed 2 bases from V and 0 bases from J; junction bases left unmatched: 4. CDR3 loop: CASSLLAGASSYNEQFF. Here the CDR3 DNA reads TGTGCCAGCAGTTTACTAGCGGGGGCAAGCTCCTACAATGAGCAGTTCTTC.

The V gene is TRBV2, the J gene TRBJ1-5; the match to TRBD1 covers 8 bases. Germline CDR1 SNHLY, CDR2 FYNNEI. Unmatched junction bases numbered 13, after V lost 7 bases and J lost 11 bases. CDR3 length: 14 amino acids. The CDR3 here is CASMPLPTGGSQHF. Written as DNA, the CDR3 is TGTGCCAGCATGCCCCTACCTACAGGGGGGTCCCAGCATTTT.

This clonotype has a count of ten or more. The rearrangement joins TRBV12-3 or TRBV12-4 to TRBJ1-2, with D hard to call. With 1 base removed from V and 5 bases from J, the gap between germline ends came to 5 bases. The CDR3 sequence is 12 residues long. CDR3 protein: CASSLGSYGYTF. The CDR3 DNA follows: TGTGCCAGCAGTTTAGGGAGTTATGGCTACACCTTC.

This sequence joins TRBV2 and TRBJ1-5, with D unresolved. V lost 5 bases, J lost 3 bases, and 11 bases lay in between. The CDR3 extends over 14 amino acids. Germline CDR1 reads SNHLY; CDR2 reads FYNNEI. CDR3 loop: CASSRAPYNQPQHF. Written as DNA, the CDR3 is TGTGCCAGCAGTAGGGCGCCCTACAATCAGCCCCAGCATTTT.

This CDR3 reads CASMRDLKETQYF. For the CDR3, the DNA is TGTGCCAGCATGCGAGACCTTAAAGAGACCCAGTACTTC. The chain employs TRBV2 and TRBJ2-5; D is undetermined. CDR1 and CDR2 from the germline V gene are SNHLY and FYNNEI. With 7 bases removed from V and 3 bases from J, the gap between germline ends came to 12 bases. The CDR3 length is 13 residues.

The V call is TRBV20-1, the J call TRBJ2-5, with D maybe TRBD1 (6 bases). The J call may be faulty, since TRBJ2-7 better matches the DNA end. Germline values: CDR1 DFQATT, CDR2 SNEGSKA (reference sequence). This CDR3 comprises 14 residues. The CDR3 DNA follows: TGCAGTGCTGGCTCAGGGGCCCAGCACTACGAGCAGTACTTC. Its protein product is CSAGSGAQHYEQYF.

The gene calls are TRBV20-1 and TRBJ1-1; tentatively, D is TRBD1 (6 bases). The CDR3 runs 15 residues. Germline CDR1 DFQATT, CDR2 SNEGSKA (reference sequence). V lost 1 base and J lost 4, with 16 bases in between. The CDR3 DNA reads as TGCAGTGCTAGAGGGGGGCTACGGGTGTCCACTGAAGCTTTCTTT. It encodes CSARGGLRVSTEAFF.

V and J are TRBV6-5 and TRBJ2-7; D possibly corresponds to TRBD2 (6 bases). Trimming stripped 6 bases from V and 3 bases from J, with 18 bases between. Germline CDR1 reads MNHEY; CDR2 reads SVGAGI. There are 15 residues in the CDR3. CDR3 DNA: TGTGCCAGCAGAGATTCGGGGGACCCGGGCTACGAGCAGTACTTC. Its translation is CASRDSGDPGYEQYF.

This clonotype has a single count. This rearrangement joins TRBV7-9 to TRBJ1-1; D uncertain. The V gene lost 4 bases and the J gene lost 1 base, with 7 bases spanning the gap. The CDR3 is 13 amino acids. The V gene's germline CDR1 is SEHNR and CDR2 FQNEAQ (reference sequence). In DNA form, the CDR3 reads TGTGCCAGCAGCTGGGAACAGAACACTGAAGCTTTCTTT. Translation: CASSWEQNTEAFF.

V gene TRBV3-1 combines with J gene TRBJ1-2; TRBD1 is a possible D gene (5 bases). The CDR3 runs to 16 residues. The germline V and J ends were trimmed by 1 base and 7 bases, with 19 bases remaining between them. Germline CDR1 is LGHDT and CDR2 is YNNKEL (reference sequence). CDR3 coding DNA: TGTGCCAGCAGCCAAGTTCGCAGCGCTACTGGGGCTGGCTACACCTTC. Translating it yields CASSQVRSATGAGYTF.

This clonotype is a singleton in its sample. The rearrangement uses TRBV19 and TRBJ2-5; perhaps TRBD2 as D (6 bases). Trimming took off 4 bases at V and 2 bases at J, with 14 bases between the two ends. CDR1 LNHDA and CDR2 SQIVND come from the germline V gene (reference sequence). The CDR3 runs 15 residues. The CDR3 DNA is TGTGCCAGTAGTACCGGGGGATCCCCACAAGAGACCCAGTACTTC. Translating it yields CASSTGGSPQETQYF.

Worth noting for this clonotype: The junction and the germline gene differ at one end; a read error may be behind it. The V gene is TRBV9, the J gene TRBJ2-1; 14 bases map to TRBD2. This CDR3 region has 14 residues. In germline, CDR1 is SGDLS, CDR2 YYNGEE. DNA for the CDR3: TGTGCCAGCGGCGTGACTAGCGGGGGGGGTGAGCAGTTCTTC. This codes for CASGVTSGGGEQFF.

The chain has TRBV6-6 and TRBJ2-3; D is perhaps TRBD2 (5 bases). Germline CDR1 and CDR2: MNHNY and SVGAGI (reference sequence). Trimming took 2 bases from V and 4 from J, leaving 10 bases between them. The CDR3 runs 14 residues. CDR3: CASSYPTGSDTQYF. Here the CDR3 DNA reads TGTGCCAGCAGTTACCCGACGGGATCAGATACGCAGTATTTT.

The sample holds one count of this clonotype. The missing conserved phenylalanine or tryptophan at the end of this CDR3 makes a read error likely. This chain uses TRBV6-5 with TRBJ1-2; no clear D. The CDR3 length is 14 residues. The germline gives CDR1 MNHEY, CDR2 SVGAGI. Trimming shortened V by 6 bases and J by 4 bases, and 15 bases separated the two germline ends. The CDR3 region is CASSLRNGAYGYTL. CDR3 bases: TGTGCCAGCAGCCTACGGAACGGAGCCTATGGCTACACCTTA.

This clonotype has only a few counts. V gene TRBV27 combines with J gene TRBJ2-5; D is ambiguous. Germline V lookup: CDR1 MNHEY, CDR2 SMNVEV (reference sequence). The V end was cut by 0 bases, the J end by 9 bases, with 14 bases between. This CDR3 is 14 amino acids long. Here the CDR3 DNA reads TGTGCCAGCAGTTTATCCGCCGGGTTTCGGGCCCAGTACTTC. Protein product: CASSLSAGFRAQYF.

The chain has TRBV14 and TRBJ1-5; D is perhaps TRBD1 (6 bases). Trimming took off 4 bases at V and 3 bases at J, with 13 bases between the two ends. The CDR3 is made up of 15 amino acids. Per the germline V gene, CDR1 is SGHDN and CDR2 is FVKESK. This chain's CDR3 is CASSPGGAYNQPQHF. The CDR3 DNA sequence: TGTGCCAGCAGCCCGGGGGGCGCTTACAATCAGCCCCAGCATTTT.

The J gene is TRBJ1-6, the V gene TRBV6-5; 8 nucleotides align to TRBD1. CDR1 and CDR2 from the germline V gene are MNHEY and SVGAGI. V shed 0 bases and J 8 bases; nucleotides not matched to a gene: 3. The CDR3 sequence is 15 residues long. The CDR3 spells CASSYSGQGDSPLHF. Written as DNA, the CDR3 is TGTGCCAGCAGTTACTCAGGACAGGGAGATTCACCCCTCCACTTT.

This clonotype was detected many times. This rearrangement joins TRBV29-1 to TRBJ2-5, with 7 positions matching TRBD2. Germline V gene data show CDR1 as SQVTM and CDR2 as ANQGSEA. The CDR3 loop spans 13 amino acids. The J segment lost 3 bases and the V segment lost 7 bases, leaving 8 bases of the junction unmatched. CDR3 bases: TGCAGCGCCTCGGGGAGGGTTAAAGAGACCCAGTACTTC. Translated, it gives CSASGRVKETQYF.

This chain uses TRBV29-1 with TRBJ1-1; D is possibly TRBD1 (6 bases). This CDR3 is 13 amino acids long. Germline loops: CDR1 SQVTM, CDR2 ANQGSEA. Trimming removed 6 bases from V and 1 base from J, with 12 bases in between. The CDR3 coding sequence is TGCAGCGTCCAAGAGGGGGGGAACACTGAAGCTTTCTTT. This translates into CSVQEGGNTEAFF.

The chain combines TRBV5-1 with TRBJ1-1; TRBD1 matches at 9 bases. The germline CDR1 and CDR2 sequences are SGHRS and YFSETQ. This CDR3 is built from 14 residues. J was trimmed by 0 bases and V by 5 bases; bases with no gene match: 2. The CDR3 region is CASRGQGLNTEAFF. The CDR3 DNA is TGCGCCAGCAGGGGACAGGGATTGAACACTGAAGCTTTCTTT.

V gene TRBV20-1 combines with J gene TRBJ2-3, with a weak D call TRBD2 (6 bases). The germline V gene encodes CDR1 DFQATT and CDR2 SNEGSKA (reference sequence). The V end lost 0 bases, the J end lost 6 bases, and 19 bases lay between the germline ends. This CDR3 region has 16 residues. In DNA, the CDR3 is TGCAGTGCTAGAGATTGGCGGCAGGGCGGGATGGATACGCAGTATTTT. Translated, it gives CSARDWRQGGMDTQYF.

The rearrangement links TRBV4-2 to TRBJ1-2; 9 nucleotides line up with TRBD1. The germline CDR1 and CDR2 sequences are LGHNA and YNFKEQ. The junction had 4 bases not matched to a gene; V was cut back by 0 bases and J by 5 bases. There are 15 residues in the CDR3. CDR3 protein: CASSQEDRGSYGYTF. Here the CDR3 DNA reads TGTGCCAGCAGCCAAGAAGACAGGGGGTCTTATGGCTACACCTTC.

This clonotype showed up just once. The J gene is TRBJ1-4, the V gene TRBV28, with a tentative D call TRBD1 (5 bases). Germline CDR1 is MDHEN and CDR2 is SYDVKM. The CDR3 contains 16 residues. V was pared by 6 bases and J by 4 bases, with 18 bases between. DNA of the CDR3: TGTGCCAGCAGCCCTACACCGGGACGGCTTAATGAAAAACTGTTTTTT. This translates into CASSPTPGRLNEKLFF.